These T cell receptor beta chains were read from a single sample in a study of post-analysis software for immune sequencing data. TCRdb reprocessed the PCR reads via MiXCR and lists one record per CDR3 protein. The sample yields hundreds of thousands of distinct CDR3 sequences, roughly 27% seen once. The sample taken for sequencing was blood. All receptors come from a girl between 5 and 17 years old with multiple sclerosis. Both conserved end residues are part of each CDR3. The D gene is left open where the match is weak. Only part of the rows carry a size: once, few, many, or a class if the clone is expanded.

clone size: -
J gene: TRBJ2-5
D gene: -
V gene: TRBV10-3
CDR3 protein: CAIRADRGQETQYF
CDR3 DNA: TGTGCCATCAGGGCGGACCGCGGACAAGAGACCCAGTACTTC

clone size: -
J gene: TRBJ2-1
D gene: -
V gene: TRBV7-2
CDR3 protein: CASSPLSEQFF
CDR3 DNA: TGTGCCAGCAGCCCCCTCAGTGAGCAGTTCTTC

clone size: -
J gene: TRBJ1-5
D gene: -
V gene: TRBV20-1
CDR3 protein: CSTGRGRASNQPQHF
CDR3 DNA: TGCAGTACGGGACGGGGAAGAGCTAGCAATCAGCCCCAGCATTTT

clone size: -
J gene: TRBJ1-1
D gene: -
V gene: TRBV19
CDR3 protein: CASSILAPWGTEAFF
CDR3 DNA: TGTGCCAGTAGTATTCTGGCCCCCTGGGGCACTGAAGCTTTCTTT

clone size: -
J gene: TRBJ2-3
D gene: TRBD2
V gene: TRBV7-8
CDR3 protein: CASSLVVAGGPTDTQYF
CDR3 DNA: TGTGCCAGCAGCTTAGTTGTTGCGGGAGGGCCGACAGATACGCAGTATTTT

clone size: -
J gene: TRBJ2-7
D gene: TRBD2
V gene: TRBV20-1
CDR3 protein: CSAGGVGTSGIYEQYF
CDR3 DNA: TGCAGTGCTGGAGGGGTCGGGACTAGCGGGATTTACGAGCAGTACTTC

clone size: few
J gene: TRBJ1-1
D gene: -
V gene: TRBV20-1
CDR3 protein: CSASGLGHTEAFF
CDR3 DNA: TGCAGTGCGAGTGGTCTGGGCCACACTGAAGCTTTCTTT

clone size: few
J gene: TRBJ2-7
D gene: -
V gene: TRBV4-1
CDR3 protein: CASGRGDGYEQYF
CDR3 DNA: TGCGCCAGCGGACGAGGGGACGGCTACGAGCAGTACTTC

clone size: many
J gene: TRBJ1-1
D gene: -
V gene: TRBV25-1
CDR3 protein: CASSDIVNTEAFF
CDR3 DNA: TGTGCCAGCAGTGATATCGTCAACACTGAAGCTTTCTTT

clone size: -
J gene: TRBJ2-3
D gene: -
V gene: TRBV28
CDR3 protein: CASSSSDLGQYF
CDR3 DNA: TGTGCCAGCAGCTCTAGCGATTTAGGGCAGTATTTT

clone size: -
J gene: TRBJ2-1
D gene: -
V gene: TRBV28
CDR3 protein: CASSTGLTRYNEQFF
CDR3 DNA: TGTGCCAGCAGCACGGGACTTACGAGATACAATGAGCAGTTCTTC

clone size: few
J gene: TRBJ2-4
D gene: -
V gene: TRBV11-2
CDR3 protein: CASSLKGGAAAKNIQYF
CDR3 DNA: TGTGCCAGCAGCTTAAAGGGCGGGGCAGCGGCAAAAAACATTCAGTACTTC

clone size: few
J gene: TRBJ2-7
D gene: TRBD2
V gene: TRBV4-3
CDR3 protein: CASSLQAGGGNEQYF
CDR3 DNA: TGCGCCAGCAGCCTCCAAGCGGGGGGCGGGAACGAGCAGTACTTC

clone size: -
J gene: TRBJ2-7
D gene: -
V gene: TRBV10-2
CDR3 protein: CASSDLLTYSSYEQYF
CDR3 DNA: TGCGCCAGCAGTGATCTATTGACTTACAGCTCCTACGAGCAGTACTTC

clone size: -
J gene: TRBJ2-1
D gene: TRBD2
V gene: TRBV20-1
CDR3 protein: CSAFSGEGFNREQFF
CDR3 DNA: TGCAGTGCTTTTAGCGGGGAGGGCTTCAATAGGGAGCAGTTCTTC

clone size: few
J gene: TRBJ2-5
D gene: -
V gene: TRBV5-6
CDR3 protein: CASSPGGVGETQYF
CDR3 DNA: TGTGCCAGCAGCCCCGGCGGGGTGGGGGAGACCCAGTACTTC

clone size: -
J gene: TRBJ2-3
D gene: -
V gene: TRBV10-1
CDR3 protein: CASSESTDTQYF
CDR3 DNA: TGCGCCAGCAGTGAGAGCACAGATACGCAGTATTTT

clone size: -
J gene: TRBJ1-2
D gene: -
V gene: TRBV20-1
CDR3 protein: CSASSGQFQSYGYTF
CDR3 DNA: TGCAGTGCTAGCTCCGGACAGTTCCAGTCCTATGGCTACACCTTC

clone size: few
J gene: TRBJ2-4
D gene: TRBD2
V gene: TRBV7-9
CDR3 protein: CASSRGLAGRVGNIQYF
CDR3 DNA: TGTGCCAGCAGCCGAGGACTAGCGGGAAGAGTGGGAAACATTCAGTACTTC

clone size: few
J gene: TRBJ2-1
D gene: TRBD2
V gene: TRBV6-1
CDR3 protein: CASTPSGLAVSSYNEQFF
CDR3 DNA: TGTGCCAGCACCCCCTCCGGGCTAGCGGTAAGCTCCTACAATGAGCAGTTCTTC

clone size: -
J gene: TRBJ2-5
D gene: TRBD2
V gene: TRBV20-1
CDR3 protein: CSARDAGLAGEETQYF
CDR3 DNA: TGCAGTGCTAGAGATGCAGGACTAGCGGGGGAAGAGACCCAGTACTTC

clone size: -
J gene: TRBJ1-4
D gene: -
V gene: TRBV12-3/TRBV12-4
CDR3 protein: CASGLGVTNEKLFF
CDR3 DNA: TGTGCCAGCGGACTTGGAGTGACTAATGAAAAACTGTTTTTT

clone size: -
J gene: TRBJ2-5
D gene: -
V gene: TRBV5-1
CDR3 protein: CASSTGTSQETRYF
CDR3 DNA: TGCGCCAGCAGCACGGGGACGTCACAAGAGACCCGGTACTTC

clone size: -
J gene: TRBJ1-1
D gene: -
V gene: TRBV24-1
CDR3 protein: CATSPSPWTEGNTEAFF
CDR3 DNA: TGTGCCACCAGTCCTAGCCCTTGGACGGAAGGAAACACTGAAGCTTTCTTT

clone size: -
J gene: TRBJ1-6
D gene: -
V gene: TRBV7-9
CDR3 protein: CASSLERSSYNSPLHF
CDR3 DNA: TGTGCCAGCAGCTTAGAGAGGAGCTCCTATAATTCACCCCTCCACTTT

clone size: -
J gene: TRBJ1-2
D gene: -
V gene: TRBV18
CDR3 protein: CASSHRTSGRVNYGYTF
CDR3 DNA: TGTGCCAGCTCCCACCGTACCTCGGGGCGTGTTAACTATGGCTACACCTTC

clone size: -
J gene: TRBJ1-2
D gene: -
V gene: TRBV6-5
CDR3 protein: CASSPGLGQPNGYTF
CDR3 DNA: TGTGCCAGCAGTCCCGGTTTGGGGCAGCCCAATGGCTACACCTTC

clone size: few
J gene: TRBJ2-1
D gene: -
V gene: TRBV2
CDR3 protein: CASSEVAGQINEQFF
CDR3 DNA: TGTGCCAGCAGTGAAGTCGCAGGACAAATCAATGAGCAGTTCTTC

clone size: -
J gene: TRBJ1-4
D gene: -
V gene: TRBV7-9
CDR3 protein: CASSPLGSLREKLFF
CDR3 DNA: TGTGCCAGCAGCCCTCTTGGCTCCTTGAGAGAAAAACTGTTTTTT

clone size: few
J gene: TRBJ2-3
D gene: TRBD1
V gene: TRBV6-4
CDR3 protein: CASSDTTGHVDTQYF
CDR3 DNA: TGTGCCAGCAGTGACACGACAGGGCATGTAGATACGCAGTATTTT

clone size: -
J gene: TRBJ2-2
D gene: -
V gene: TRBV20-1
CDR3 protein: CSATSTGSGELFF
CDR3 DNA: TGCAGTGCTACTAGTACAGGGTCCGGGGAGCTGTTTTTT